These 21 T cell receptor beta chains came from one sample sequenced in a study of blood T cell repertoires in COVID-19. Some clones are missing from TCRdb's copy, which holds only in-frame ones; the method was immunoSEQ multiplex PCR. The sample comprises around 260,000 clones, roughly 88% of which are singletons, and 2.5% to 3.5% rests with the top ten. The sample was peripheral blood. These receptors came from a woman aged 25-40 years with active or convalescent COVID-19.

V usage is TRBV5-1 and J usage is TRBJ1-2; 8 bases line up with TRBD1. The V gene end was trimmed by 4 bases and the J gene end by 5 bases; junction bases not matched to a gene: 7. Per germline, CDR1 SGHRS and CDR2 YFSETQ. There are 14 residues in the CDR3. The CDR3 bases are TGCGCCAGCAGCCCCCAGGACAGGGCGTATGGCTACACCTTC. This translates into CASSPQDRAYGYTF.

The rearrangement joins TRBV20-1 to TRBJ1-1, with D possibly matching TRBD1 (6 bases). The CDR3 covers 10 residues. Trimming shortened V by 7 bases and J by 11 bases, and 14 bases separated the two germline ends. The germline gives CDR1 DFQATT, CDR2 SNEGSKA (reference sequence). CDR3 sequence: CSVQGGGAFF. The CDR3 DNA sequence: TGCAGTGTTCAGGGAGGGGGTGCTTTCTTT.

The chain uses TRBV3-1 (or the pseudogene TRBV3-2) and TRBJ2-5, with a tentative D call TRBD2 (5 bases). The germline V gene encodes CDR1 LGHDT and CDR2 YNNKEL (reference sequence). The CDR3 contains 10 residues. Trimming removed 8 bases from V and 5 bases from J, with 6 bases in between. The CDR3: CASGLETQYF. The CDR3 DNA reads TGTGCCAGCGGACTTGAGACCCAGTACTTC.

The CDR3 bases are TGTGCCAGCAGCCCCGGACAGGGGGCGGGATTTCGGGAAAAACTGTTTTTT. This sequence encodes CASSPGQGAGFREKLFF. The chain couples TRBV28 to TRBJ1-4, with 11 nucleotides matching TRBD1. The CDR3 has 17 amino acids. Unmatched junction bases numbered 14, after V lost 6 bases and J lost 8 bases. Germline V gene data show CDR1 as MDHEN and CDR2 as SYDVKM.

This chain links TRBV7-2 with TRBJ2-3, with 15 nucleotides matching TRBD2. CDR3 size: 17 residues. Germline assignment: CDR1 SGHTA and CDR2 FQGNSA. Trimming cost V 4 bases and J 3 bases; bases outside gene matches: 5. The CDR3 reads CASSSGLAGGPTDTQYF. The CDR3 nucleotides read TGTGCCAGCAGCTCGGGACTAGCGGGGGGTCCTACAGATACGCAGTATTTT.

The genes are TRBV19 and TRBJ1-5; no reliable D call. Germline-derived CDR1 and CDR2 are LNHDA and SQIVND (reference sequence). This CDR3 has 17 residues. Trimming left V 3 bases short and J 6 bases short, with 21 bases between. DNA for the CDR3: TGTGCCAGTAGTATTGCTCCACTCGCGCGCATTGCTCAGCCCCAGCATTTT. As protein: CASSIAPLARIAQPQHF.

The rearrangement links TRBV4-1 to TRBJ2-7; D is perhaps TRBD2 (5 bases). This CDR3 is built from 16 residues. The V gene's germline CDR1 is MGHRA and CDR2 YSYEKL. The V end was cut by 0 bases, the J end by 0 bases, with 12 bases between. CDR3 sequence (DNA): TGCGCCAGCAGCCAAGAAGTGAGCGGTAGCTCCTACGAGCAGTACTTC. It codes for CASSQEVSGSSYEQYF.

There are a few counts of this clone. The chain combines TRBV6-5 with TRBJ1-1; D is unresolved. The ends were cut back, 2 bases at V and 0 bases at J, with 10 bases in the middle. The CDR3 totals 15 residues. CDR1 MNHEY and CDR2 SVGAGI come from the germline V gene. CDR3 region: CASSYGGFMNTEAFF. The CDR3 region has the DNA TGTGCCAGCAGTTACGGCGGATTCATGAACACTGAAGCTTTCTTT.

The chain is built from TRBV11-2 and TRBJ1-3; TRBD1 aligns across 7 bases. Germline trimming cut 7 bases from V and 4 bases from J; bases unmatched to any gene: 10. Germline values: CDR1 SGHAT, CDR2 FQNNGV. This CDR3 is built from 15 residues. This CDR3 is CASTPLRTGGNTIYF. CDR3 bases: TGTGCCAGCACCCCCCTTAGGACAGGAGGAAACACCATATATTTT. The whole variable domain, filled in from reference TRBV11-2 and TRBJ1-3, reads EAGVAQSPRYKIIEKRQSVAFWCNPISGHATLYWYQQILGQGPKLLIQFQNNGVVDDSQLPKDRFSAERLKGVDSTLKIQPAKLEDSAVYLCASTPLRTGGNTIYFGEGSWLTVV.

V gene TRBV4-2 combines with J gene TRBJ1-5; D uncertain. The CDR3 is 16 amino acids. Germline-derived CDR1 and CDR2 are LGHNA and YNFKEQ. The ends were cut back, 1 base at V and 2 bases at J, with 12 bases in the middle. The CDR3 DNA follows: TGTGCCAGCAGCCAAGGTCGGGGTCAGGGCAATCAGCCCCAGCATTTT. Protein sequence: CASSQGRGQGNQPQHF.

The DNA for the CDR3 is TGTGCCAGCAGCTTAGCCGTCGGGAACACTGAAGCTTTCTTT. This translates into CASSLAVGNTEAFF. J is TRBJ1-1 and V is TRBV7-6; D call uncertain. V lost 0 bases and J 1 base, leaving 6 bases between the germline ends. Germline CDR1 SGHVS, CDR2 FNYEAQ. The CDR3 loop spans 14 amino acids.

V gene TRBV7-6 combines with J gene TRBJ2-5, with 14 bases that match TRBD2. Germline CDR1 is SGHVS and CDR2 is FNYEAQ. CDR3 length: 18 residues. V lost 0 bases, J lost 5 bases, and 8 bases stayed unmatched. CDR3 coding DNA: TGTGCCAGCAGCTTAGCCCCGAGACTAGCGGGGGGGCTCGAGACCCAGTACTTC. It encodes CASSLAPRLAGGLETQYF.

This chain uses TRBV19 with TRBJ1-2; D is unclear. V lost 3 bases and J lost 4, with 6 bases in between. The germline V gene encodes CDR1 LNHDA and CDR2 SQIVND (reference sequence). The CDR3 covers 12 residues. The chain's CDR3 is CASSMRLYGYTF. CDR3 nucleotides: TGTGCCAGTAGTATGAGGCTCTATGGCTACACCTTC.

This chain links TRBV29-1 with TRBJ1-1; the match to TRBD1 covers 8 bases. Germline-derived CDR1 and CDR2 are SQVTM and ANQGSEA. The CDR3 covers 13 residues. The ends lost 3 bases at V and 3 bases at J; junction bases unmatched: 3. CDR3 amino acids: CSVESDRDTEAFF. The DNA of the CDR3 is TGCAGCGTTGAGTCGGACAGGGACACTGAAGCTTTCTTT. Full variable domain (rest looked up from reference TRBV29-1 and TRBJ1-1): SAVISQKPSRDICQRGTSLTIQCQVDSQVTMMFWYRQQPGQSLTLIATANQGSEATYESGFVIDKFPISRPNLTFSTLTVSNMSPEDSSIYLCSVESDRDTEAFFGQGTRLTVV.

This sequence joins TRBV29-1 and TRBJ1-2, with 10 bases lining up with TRBD1. CDR3 length: 14 amino acids. V dropped 4 bases and J dropped 6; count of bases not matched to a gene: 8. Germline loops: CDR1 SQVTM, CDR2 ANQGSEA. As DNA, the CDR3 is TGCAGCGTTGTGGTTGACAGGGGGCAGAATGGCTACACCTTC. It is translated as CSVVVDRGQNGYTF.

The chain links TRBV9 to TRBJ2-2; 9 positions match TRBD1. The J segment lost 6 bases and the V segment lost 1 base, leaving 4 bases of the junction unmatched. Germline V gives CDR1 SGDLS, CDR2 YYNGEE. The CDR3 runs 15 residues. Here the CDR3 DNA reads TGTGCCAGCAGCGTATGGGACAGGGCCCCCGGGGAGCTGTTTTTT. Translation gives CASSVWDRAPGELFF.

This clone was observed a handful of times. Other nucleotide sequences from this sample produce the same CDR3. The chain is built from TRBV7-2 and TRBJ1-2, with TRBD1 matching 7 bases. CDR1 is SGHTA, CDR2 FQGNSA, per germline. The CDR3 extends over 13 amino acids. V lost 5 bases, J lost 4 bases, and 4 bases stayed unmatched. The DNA of the CDR3 is TGTGCCAGCAGCCCGGGACAGAGCTATGGCTACACCTTC. Translation: CASSPGQSYGYTF.

The chain links TRBV7-9 to TRBJ1-3; 9 positions match TRBD1. Germline CDR1 and CDR2: SEHNR and FQNEAQ (reference sequence). This CDR3 is 17 amino acids long. With V trimmed by 2 bases and J by 3 bases, 8 bases remained unmatched. The CDR3 protein is CASSLRAGQGFGNTIYF. In nucleotides, the CDR3 is TGTGCCAGCAGCTTACGGGCGGGACAGGGATTTGGAAACACCATATATTTT.

In DNA, the CDR3 is TGTGCCAGCAGGCCGCACTCCAGGGATGAGCAGTTCTTC. Translating gives CASRPHSRDEQFF. The V call is TRBV2, the J call TRBJ2-1, with D tentatively TRBD1 (5 bases). The CDR3 extends over 13 amino acids. The V end lost 6 bases, the J end lost 8 bases, and 14 bases lay between the germline ends. Germline assignment: CDR1 SNHLY and CDR2 FYNNEI.

The chain employs TRBV6-5 and TRBJ2-1, with unresolved D. Trimming removed 3 bases from V and 4 bases from J, with 7 bases in between. Per germline, CDR1 MNHEY and CDR2 SVGAGI. The CDR3 sequence is 13 residues long. The CDR3 DNA sequence: TGTGCCAGCAGTTATTCAGGTTACAATGAGCAGTTCTTC. Translation gives CASSYSGYNEQFF.

The V gene is TRBV19, the J gene TRBJ2-4; TRBD1 matches at 8 bases. CDR3 length equals 14 residues. V trimming: 4 bases; J trimming: 8 bases; junction bases outside the gene matches: 7. Germline lookup yields CDR1 LNHDA and CDR2 SQIVND (reference sequence). CDR3 nucleotides: TGTGCCAGTAGTAGGGTAGGACAGGGTTACATTCAGTACTTC. Translation gives CASSRVGQGYIQYF.